Following are 14 T cell receptor beta chains from one sample sequenced in a study of blood T cell repertoires in COVID-19. Method: immunoSEQ multiplex PCR; TCRdb's copy keeps in-frame clones and lacks some. The sample records 150,000 to 200,000 clones, around 75% being singletons. Sequenced material: peripheral blood. The source is a woman older than 75 with acute or convalescent COVID-19.

The table lists this clone with a few counts. The chain carries TRBV27 and TRBJ2-2; TRBD2 agrees at 8 bases. Germline-derived CDR1 and CDR2 are MNHEY and SMNVEV (reference sequence). The V segment lost 8 bases and the J segment 4 bases; nucleotides outside the gene matches: 21. This CDR3 region has 19 residues. The CDR3 DNA sequence: TGTGCCAGCTCAAGTCTGAGCGGGAGTAGGGTTTTGGGCACCGGGGAGCTGTTTTTT. Protein sequence: CASSSLSGSRVLGTGELFF.

The chain combines TRBV6-5 with TRBJ1-3, with 8 bases that match TRBD1. Trimming took 5 bases from V and 3 from J; bases not matched to a gene: 6. The CDR3 spans 15 residues. Germline CDR1 and CDR2: MNHEY and SVGAGI. The CDR3 reads CASSMTGTGGNTIYF. The CDR3 DNA follows: TGTGCCAGCAGTATGACCGGGACAGGTGGAAACACCATATATTTT.

This clone was found a few times. The CDR3 loop reads CASRETRQALFF. In nucleotides, the CDR3 is TGTGCCAGCAGGGAAACTCGACAGGCTCTGTTTTTT. The chain couples TRBV2 to TRBJ1-4, with a weak D call TRBD1 (6 bases). This CDR3 is built from 12 residues. The V end lost 6 bases, the J end lost 14 bases, and 16 bases lay between the germline ends. The germline CDR1 and CDR2 sequences are SNHLY and FYNNEI.

The sample holds many counts of this clone. The CDR3 DNA sequence: TGTGCCAGTAGTAGTATCGACAGGGGGCTTCATCAGCCCCAGCATTTT. Encoded protein: CASSSIDRGLHQPQHF. This chain connects TRBV19 to TRBJ1-5; 10 nucleotides match TRBD1. Unmatched junction bases numbered 8, after V lost 4 bases and J lost 5 bases. Germline V gives CDR1 LNHDA, CDR2 SQIVND (reference sequence). CDR3 length: 16 residues.

CDR3 DNA sequence: TGTGCCAGCAGCCTTGGGAGACAGGCTTCGTACACCGGGGAGCTGTTTTTT. Translated: CASSLGRQASYTGELFF. The chain combines TRBV3-1 (or the pseudogene TRBV3-2) with TRBJ2-2; possibly TRBD1 for D (6 bases). Germline V gene data show CDR1 as LGHDT and CDR2 as YNNKEL (reference sequence). The CDR3 covers 17 residues. V dropped 4 bases and J dropped 3 bases, with 18 bases sitting between them.

V gene TRBV18 combines with J gene TRBJ1-5; 8 bases are a match to TRBD1. V was pared by 3 bases and J by 4 bases, with 8 bases of the junction left unmatched. Germline V CDR1 and CDR2: KGHSH, LQKENI. This CDR3 is built from 16 residues. CDR3 DNA sequence: TGTGCCAGCTCACCTACCCCGGGACAGGCGAATCAGCCCCAGCATTTT. Translation: CASSPTPGQANQPQHF.

The genes are TRBV5-4 and TRBJ2-7; D perhaps matches TRBD2 (6 bases). The CDR3 has 15 residues. Germline V gene lookup returns CDR1 SGHNT and CDR2 YYREEE (reference sequence). V was pared by 0 bases and J by 5 bases, with 15 bases between. The CDR3 is CASSLDGGMSHEQYF. CDR3 nucleotide sequence: TGTGCCAGCAGCTTGGACGGCGGGATGTCCCACGAGCAGTACTTC.

The chain joins TRBV7-2 to TRBJ1-2; D is ambiguous. The V end lost 5 bases, the J end lost 0 bases, and 7 bases lay between the germline ends. This CDR3 is 13 amino acids long. CDR1 is SGHTA and CDR2 is FQGNSA in the germline V gene. The CDR3 loop is CASSETPNYGYTF. The CDR3 DNA reads TGTGCCAGCAGCGAAACACCTAACTATGGCTACACCTTC. The variable domain in full, with the rest retrieved from reference TRBV7-2 and TRBJ1-2, is GAGVSQSPSNKVTEKGKDVELRCDPISGHTALYWYRQSLGQGLEFLIYFQGNSAPDKSGLPSDRFSAERTGGSVSTLTIQRTQQEDSAVYLCASSETPNYGYTFGSGTRLTVV.

This rearrangement joins TRBV27 to TRBJ1-4, with TRBD1 identical over 7 bases. Germline CDR1 is MNHEY and CDR2 is SMNVEV (reference sequence). This CDR3 comprises 15 residues. Losses at the gene ends were 5 bases for V and 4 bases for J; bases not matched to a gene: 7. In nucleotides, the CDR3 is TGTGCCAGCAGTCAATCGGGACAGCATAATGAAAAACTGTTTTTT. This encodes CASSQSGQHNEKLFF.

A note on this clone: Other DNA sequences within the sample encode an identical CDR3. This chain joins TRBV30 and TRBJ1-4; the D is unclear. Trimming shortened V by 3 bases and J by 8 bases, and 10 bases separated the two germline ends. This CDR3 has 12 amino acids. The V gene's germline CDR1 is GTSNPN and CDR2 SVGIG (reference sequence). The chain's CDR3 is CAWSRLREKLFF. The CDR3, as DNA: TGTGCCTGGAGCCGACTACGGGAAAAACTGTTTTTT.

The rearrangement links TRBV27 to TRBJ2-1; weak D call: TRBD1 (6 bases). V lost 1 base and J lost 6, with 7 bases in between. Germline CDR1 and CDR2: MNHEY and SMNVEV (reference sequence). The length of the CDR3 is 13 residues. The CDR3, as DNA: TGTGCCAGCAGTTTATTCAGGGGCAATGAGCAGTTCTTC. It encodes CASSLFRGNEQFF.

The table lists this clone with a few counts. This chain uses TRBV27 with TRBJ1-2, with 8 bases fitting TRBD1. The V gene end was trimmed by 5 bases and the J gene end by 4 bases; junction bases not matched to a gene: 6. The germline CDR1 and CDR2 sequences are MNHEY and SMNVEV (reference sequence). This CDR3 is built from 14 residues. The CDR3 sequence: CASSRSTGAYGYTF. CDR3 nucleotides: TGTGCCAGCAGTCGCTCGACAGGGGCCTATGGCTACACCTTC.

The V call is TRBV30, the J call TRBJ1-3, with a tentative D call TRBD1 (5 bases). This CDR3 is built from 19 residues. The germline CDR1 and CDR2 sequences are GTSNPN and SVGIG (reference sequence). Trimming took off 0 bases at V and 0 bases at J, with 21 bases between the two ends. The CDR3 region has the DNA TGTGCCTGGAGTGTAGGAGGGGTACACCAATTTTCCTCTGGAAACACCATATATTTT. This sequence encodes CAWSVGGVHQFSSGNTIYF. Full variable domain (rest looked up from reference TRBV30 and TRBJ1-3): SQTIHQWPATLVQPVGSPLSLECTVEGTSNPNLYWYRQAAGRGLQLLFYSVGIGQISSEVPQNLSASRPQDRQFILSSKKLLLSDSGFYLCAWSVGGVHQFSSGNTIYFGEGSWLTVV.

In this sample, this clone turned up a few times. The chain has TRBV5-4 and TRBJ1-1, with 8 bases that match TRBD1. J gave up 1 base and V 5 bases, and 10 bases lay outside the gene matches. Germline V gene sequence: CDR1 SGHNT, CDR2 YYREEE (reference sequence). The length of the CDR3 is 16 residues. CDR3 coding DNA: TGTGCCAGCAGGCCGGAGACAGGGGATGGGAACACTGAAGCTTTCTTT. Protein sequence: CASRPETGDGNTEAFF. The complete variable domain, with remaining parts taken from reference TRBV5-4 and TRBJ1-1, reads ETGVTQSPTHLIKTRGQQVTLRCSSQSGHNTVSWYQQALGQGPQFIFQYYREEENGRGNFPPRFSGLQFPNYSSELNVNALELDDSALYLCASRPETGDGNTEAFFGQGTRLTVV.